This T cell receptor beta chain was sequenced during a study of blood T cell repertoires in COVID-19. This CDR3 is built from 14 residues. CDR1 and CDR2 from the germline V gene are ENHRY and SYGVKD. V shed 6 bases and J 4 bases; nucleotides not matched to a gene: 8. The table came from immunoSEQ multiplex PCR; TCRdb's copy has only in-frame clones and leaves some out. Altogether hundreds of thousands of clones are present, approximately 90% being singletons, with the ten largest covering 15%. Material: PBMCs or T cells enriched from blood (not recorded which). The chain employs TRBV10-3 and TRBJ1-2, with 7 bases identical to TRBD1. The receptor's source is a man between 18 and 35 years old who had recovered from COVID-19. CDR3 sequence reads: CAISEMTGIYGYTF. The CDR3 nucleotides are TGTGCCATCAGCGAGATGACAGGGATCTATGGCTACACCTTC.